The clone carrying this T cell receptor (beta chain) is a singleton in its sample. Donors were healthy Caucasian individuals from Russia aged roughly 6 to 90. Each sample yielded at least 7 million isolated PBMCs. In germline, CDR1 is SEHNR, CDR2 FQNEAQ (reference sequence). The CDR3 has 17 residues. A second roughly 6 to 11 cycle PCR used barcoded and J-beta primers. Each cDNA molecule carried a tag from a template-switch adaptor that contained 12 random nucleotides. TCRdb redid the calling of the 5' RACE reads with MiXCR, one entry per CDR3 protein. The sample includes 1.5 million to 2 million distinct CDR3 sequences, just under 50% of them seen just once. This entry comes from a study of blood T cells in healthy people across ages.

Sequencing was done on a sample of blood. This receptor was identified in a woman aged 40-49 years in good health. The chain recombines TRBV7-9 with TRBJ2-4; 10 bases agree with TRBD1. Gene TRBJ2-5 matches the end of the DNA better, so the J call may be wrong. The CDR3 DNA reads TGTGCCAGCAGCCCACAATCGGACAGGGGGAATTGGGAGACCCAGTACTTC. Encoded protein: CASSPQSDRGNWETQYF.